This TCR beta chain came from a study of regulatory T cells in long-lasting Graves disease. Unmatched junction bases numbered 7, after V lost 0 bases and J lost 4 bases. The CDR3 has 15 residues. CDR1 is SGHNT and CDR2 is YYREEE in the germline V gene (reference sequence). This clonotype came up a few times. Sequencing libraries for TCR beta were prepared with iRepertoire HTBI primers and Arm-PCR of CDR3 regions. TCRdb used MiXCR to reprocess the multiplex PCR reads, holding one entry per CDR3 protein. The sample shows a few hundred thousand distinct CDR3 sequences, 20% to 25% of them seen only once. Time point meaning: persistent/refractory GD, antithyroid drugs over 5 years with positive TRAb. After RNA was extracted from PBMCs, the TCR library was made from it. EDTA tubes held Nine milliliters of peripheral blood from each patient.

The sequence was obtained from a woman aged 40 to 49 with Graves disease. The genes are TRBV5-4 and TRBJ2-7; 7 bases fit TRBD2. Material: peripheral blood mononuclear cells (PBMCs), obtained when the disease was refractory, from a patient treated with antithyroid drugs. The CDR3 spells CASSLVGRELYEQYF. Here the CDR3 DNA reads TGTGCCAGCAGCTTGGTCGGGCGGGAGCTATACGAGCAGTACTTC.